The rows below give T cell receptor beta chains drawn from one sample of a study of CD4+ T cells in melanoma. Sequenced by immunoSEQ multiplex PCR; TCRdb stores in-frame clones only, minus some. The sample consists of roughly 5,100 clones, roughly three fifths of them appearing once. Sequenced material: cells from a culture (not recorded whether cultured in vitro). The receptors were gathered from a human donor with melanoma. Each CDR3 is given with its conserved first and last residue. The order of the fields is J gene, clone size, D gene, V gene, CDR3 DNA, CDR3 protein. The D gene is left open where the match is weak. Size tells how often a clone was seen (once, few, many) or the class of an expanded clone, and some rows leave it out.

>TRBJ2-2|.|.|TRBV24-1
TGTGCCACCAGTGTTGGGGCAGGAACCGGGGAGCTGTTTTTT
CATSVGAGTGELFF
>TRBJ1-1|few|.|TRBV27
TGTGCCAGCGGGATCAACAGGGATAGCACTGAAGCTTTCTTT
CASGINRDSTEAFF
>TRBJ2-5|.|.|TRBV27
TGTGCCAGCAGTTTTAGAGGGACCTCCGGGGAGACCCAGTACTTC
CASSFRGTSGETQYF
>TRBJ2-1|.|.|TRBV20-1
TGCAGTGCTAGTATACTTAGCTCCTACAATGAGCAGTTCTTC
CSASILSSYNEQFF
>TRBJ1-6|.|TRBD1|TRBV3-1/TRBV3-2
TGTGCCAGCAGCCTGACAGGGCCCCTGAATTCACCCCTCCACTTT
CASSLTGPLNSPLHF
>TRBJ2-1|.|.|TRBV5-1
TGCGCCAGCAGCTTGGTCCCTGGGGCGAGCTCCTACAATGAGCAGTTCTTC
CASSLVPGASSYNEQFF
>TRBJ1-5|.|.|TRBV19
TGTGCCAGTAGTATTCTTGAGGGCGGCTATAGCAATCAGCCCCAGCATTTT
CASSILEGGYSNQPQHF
>TRBJ1-4|.|.|TRBV9
TGTGCCAGCAGCGTAGGTCAGGGGACCGAAAAACTGTTTTTT
CASSVGQGTEKLFF
>TRBJ1-3|.|.|TRBV30
TGTGCCTGGAGTGTAGCTGTTACTTCTGGAAACACCATATATTTT
CAWSVAVTSGNTIYF
>TRBJ1-1|.|TRBD1|TRBV28
TGTGCAGGATCGAGACAGGGGGCTAGAGCTTTCTTT
CAGSRQGARAFF
>TRBJ2-3|few|TRBD1|TRBV10-2
TGCGCCAGCAGTGAAGGGACAGGGTTAGGGGGCACAGATACGCAGTATTTT
CASSEGTGLGGTDTQYF
>TRBJ1-1|.|.|TRBV7-9
TGTGCCAGCAGCCCTGACTTCACTGAAGCTTTCTTT
CASSPDFTEAFF
>TRBJ2-7|.|.|TRBV28
TGTGCCAGCAGTTTAGGTAATGAGGGGCACTTC
CASSLGNEGHF
>TRBJ2-7|few|.|TRBV27
TGTGCCACCCGAACGCATGGAATATACGAGCAGTACTTC
CATRTHGIYEQYF
>TRBJ2-3|once|TRBD2|TRBV28
TGTGCCAGCAGTTTCCCCGCGACTAGCGGGGGGTCCCCAGATACGCAGTATTTT
CASSFPATSGGSPDTQYF
>TRBJ1-2|.|.|TRBV18
TGTGCCAGCTCCCGTATCGAGACACCTCCTAACTATGGCTACACCTTC
CASSRIETPPNYGYTF
>TRBJ2-2|once|.|TRBV6-4
TGTGCCAGTTCCGTGGCAGGGGACACCGGGGAGCTGTTTTTT
CASSVAGDTGELFF
>TRBJ2-7|hyperexpanded|.|TRBV7-8
TGTGCCAGCAGCACCCAGACCGGAACCTACGAGCAGTACTTC
CASSTQTGTYEQYF
>TRBJ1-1|.|TRBD1|TRBV9
TGTGCCAGCAGCTTAGGGACAGGGGGAGGTGAAGCTTTCTTT
CASSLGTGGGEAFF
>TRBJ1-3|few|TRBD1|TRBV4-2
TGTGCCAGCAGCCAAGAAGACAGGGCGGGAAACACCATATATTTT
CASSQEDRAGNTIYF
>TRBJ1-1|.|TRBD1|TRBV6-5
TGTGCCAGCAAACTCAGGACAGGACGGGGCACTGAAGCTTTCTTT
CASKLRTGRGTEAFF
>TRBJ1-2|.|.|TRBV30
TGTGCCTGGAGGGGGCCTAACTATGGCTACACCTTC
CAWRGPNYGYTF
>TRBJ1-2|.|TRBD1|TRBV3-1/TRBV3-2
TGTGCCAGTACAAACAGGGGAGGTGGCTACACCTTC
CASTNRGGGYTF
>TRBJ2-2|.|.|TRBV30
TGTGCCTGGAGTGTAGAGGGTTACACCGGGGAGCTGTTTTTT
CAWSVEGYTGELFF
>TRBJ1-5|.|.|TRBV4-1
TGCGCCAGCAGCCATCCCCCCGTGGGGGAGAATCAGCCCCAGCATTTT
CASSHPPVGENQPQHF
>TRBJ1-2|.|TRBD1|TRBV27
TGTGCCAGCAGGGCAGGGGGGCGAGGCTACACCTTC
CASRAGGRGYTF
>TRBJ2-5|.|TRBD2|TRBV5-1
TGCGCCAGCAGCTCGGGACTAGCTATCGAGACCCAGTACTTC
CASSSGLAIETQYF
>TRBJ1-4|medium-sized|.|TRBV28
TGTGCCAGCAGTTTGGACAGCTCTAATGAAAAACTGTTTTTT
CASSLDSSNEKLFF
>TRBJ2-2|large|.|TRBV5-8
TGTGCCAGCAGCTTGACAGGGAGGGGCACCGGGGAGCTGTTTTTT
CASSLTGRGTGELFF
>TRBJ1-2|.|TRBD1|TRBV4-3
TGCGCCAGCAGCCAAGATTCGACAGGGGGCCGTCTAAACTATGGCTACACCTTC
CASSQDSTGGRLNYGYTF
>TRBJ2-7|.|TRBD1|TRBV27
TGTGCCAGCAGTGTGACAGGGGCCGAGCAGTACTTC
CASSVTGAEQYF
>TRBJ2-1|.|.|TRBV11-1
TGTGCCAGCAGCATCCGGGACTCCGCATACAATGAGCAGTTCTTC
CASSIRDSAYNEQFF